Listed below are T cell receptor beta chains from one sample, sequenced in a study of T-cell reconstitution after alpha-beta-depleted transplantation in children. MiXCR, applied by TCRdb to the PCR reads, yields one record per CDR3 protein. The sample lists a few hundred thousand distinct CDR3 sequences; 25% were seen once. The starting material was PBMCs, obtained before TCRalphabeta/CD19-depleted stem cell transplant. The receptors shown here come from a girl aged 2 to 10 with Fanconi anemia, due to receive a stem cell transplant. Both conserved end residues are trimmed from each CDR3. D genes are given only for firm matches.

j_call: TRBJ2-1
v_call: TRBV29-1
d_call: TRBD2
cdr3_aa: SVEGLLAGGNEQF

j_call: TRBJ2-1
v_call: TRBV7-7
d_call: TRBD2
cdr3_aa: ASSLAGAGYNEQF

j_call: TRBJ2-4
v_call: TRBV4-1
d_call: .
cdr3_aa: ASSQVTGLAKNIQY

j_call: TRBJ2-7
v_call: TRBV3-1
d_call: .
cdr3_aa: ASSRGLLRVVEQY

j_call: TRBJ1-5
v_call: TRBV20-1
d_call: TRBD1
cdr3_aa: SARLRTGAYNQPQH

j_call: TRBJ2-7
v_call: TRBV20-1
d_call: .
cdr3_aa: SAYQTYEQY

j_call: TRBJ2-1
v_call: TRBV27
d_call: TRBD2
cdr3_aa: ASSFIAGDPYNEQF

j_call: TRBJ2-3
v_call: TRBV6-2/TRBV6-3
d_call: .
cdr3_aa: ASSYSMWGTQY

j_call: TRBJ2-7
v_call: TRBV29-1
d_call: .
cdr3_aa: SAGQNYEQY

j_call: TRBJ1-5
v_call: TRBV20-1
d_call: .
cdr3_aa: SAREGGNQPQH

j_call: TRBJ2-1
v_call: TRBV7-3
d_call: .
cdr3_aa: ASSPFARDNEQF

j_call: TRBJ2-1
v_call: TRBV4-1
d_call: .
cdr3_aa: ASSQVVGRSSYNEQF

j_call: TRBJ2-3
v_call: TRBV5-1
d_call: .
cdr3_aa: ASRKLPTGLADTQY

j_call: TRBJ2-1
v_call: TRBV10-3
d_call: TRBD2
cdr3_aa: AISDPSGGPNEQF

j_call: TRBJ1-2
v_call: TRBV29-1
d_call: .
cdr3_aa: SAGHLNYGYT

j_call: TRBJ2-7
v_call: TRBV27
d_call: .
cdr3_aa: ASSLTLDLYEQY

j_call: TRBJ2-1
v_call: TRBV27
d_call: TRBD1
cdr3_aa: ASRGTGSAYNEQF

j_call: TRBJ1-2
v_call: TRBV6-6
d_call: TRBD1
cdr3_aa: ASRDTGGYGYT

j_call: TRBJ2-3
v_call: TRBV10-3
d_call: .
cdr3_aa: AIGDSLRPDTQY

j_call: TRBJ1-1
v_call: TRBV20-1
d_call: .
cdr3_aa: SARWTSNTEAF

j_call: TRBJ1-2
v_call: TRBV12-3/TRBV12-4
d_call: TRBD1
cdr3_aa: ASSLQGAGYT

j_call: TRBJ1-2
v_call: TRBV28
d_call: .
cdr3_aa: ASSLGTPGAGYGYT

j_call: TRBJ1-1
v_call: TRBV6-5
d_call: .
cdr3_aa: ASSIRGGVSTEAF

j_call: TRBJ2-3
v_call: TRBV29-1
d_call: TRBD2
cdr3_aa: SVSAFSGASTDTQY

j_call: TRBJ1-4
v_call: TRBV4-2
d_call: TRBD1
cdr3_aa: ASSLTRTGYEKLF

j_call: TRBJ1-1
v_call: TRBV5-1
d_call: .
cdr3_aa: ASSLVGAGTEAF

j_call: TRBJ2-5
v_call: TRBV20-1
d_call: TRBD2
cdr3_aa: SAQGLVQETQY

j_call: TRBJ2-7
v_call: TRBV15
d_call: .
cdr3_aa: ATSRDRGYEQY

j_call: TRBJ1-3
v_call: TRBV29-1
d_call: TRBD1
cdr3_aa: SVDPLSDRDGAGNTIY

j_call: TRBJ2-2
v_call: TRBV27
d_call: .
cdr3_aa: ASSLSWQGPGELF

j_call: TRBJ1-1
v_call: TRBV24-1
d_call: TRBD1
cdr3_aa: ATSKTGAAGEGAF

j_call: TRBJ2-7
v_call: TRBV29-1
d_call: TRBD2
cdr3_aa: SVDLFLAGDHEQY

j_call: TRBJ2-7
v_call: TRBV25-1
d_call: .
cdr3_aa: ASSAPGAIYEQY

j_call: TRBJ2-3
v_call: TRBV5-1
d_call: TRBD2
cdr3_aa: ASSSGTSGIDTQY

j_call: TRBJ2-1
v_call: TRBV20-1
d_call: TRBD2
cdr3_aa: SACRDGRASEQF

j_call: TRBJ2-2
v_call: TRBV2
d_call: TRBD1
cdr3_aa: ASLQGAITGELF

j_call: TRBJ2-1
v_call: TRBV20-1
d_call: TRBD1
cdr3_aa: SAWDRGSDEQF

j_call: TRBJ1-1
v_call: TRBV29-1
d_call: TRBD1
cdr3_aa: SAGAGGMTEAF

j_call: TRBJ2-1
v_call: TRBV9
d_call: TRBD1
cdr3_aa: ASSVHDRDNEQF

j_call: TRBJ2-3
v_call: TRBV7-2
d_call: TRBD2
cdr3_aa: ASSLGRGGRDTQY

j_call: TRBJ2-5
v_call: TRBV20-1
d_call: TRBD2
cdr3_aa: SARDPLAGGRETQY

j_call: TRBJ2-3
v_call: TRBV29-1
d_call: TRBD2
cdr3_aa: SVAGRTTSGRTDTQY

j_call: TRBJ2-3
v_call: TRBV7-2
d_call: .
cdr3_aa: ASSPYTGVFSTDTQY

j_call: TRBJ2-3
v_call: TRBV3-1
d_call: .
cdr3_aa: ASSLRETDTQY

j_call: TRBJ2-5
v_call: TRBV25-1
d_call: TRBD1
cdr3_aa: ASRGNDRAPETQY

j_call: TRBJ1-2
v_call: TRBV12-3/TRBV12-4
d_call: TRBD1
cdr3_aa: ASSLAEGGHPYGYT

j_call: TRBJ2-7
v_call: TRBV18
d_call: .
cdr3_aa: ASSRREYSYEQY

j_call: TRBJ2-1
v_call: TRBV15
d_call: .
cdr3_aa: ATSRDRHNEQF